A selection of T cell receptor beta chains follows, all from one sample in a study of beta chain features in type 1 diabetes. The protocol was immunoSEQ multiplex PCR, while the TCRdb copy is restricted to in-frame clones and leaves out a portion. The profile shows some 45,000 clones, over 50% of them singletons. The sequencing input was Tregs from blood. These receptors all come from a woman aged 18-29 years in good health. Each CDR3 is given with its conserved first and last residue. A D gene is named only where the DNA matches it firmly. The listing skips clone size in some rows; elsewhere it reads once, few, many or a size class.

v_call	j_call	d_call	clone_size	cdr3_aa	cdr3_nt
TRBV7-2	TRBJ2-5	.	.	CASSLAGRNQETQYF	TGTGCCAGCAGCTTAGCTGGGCGAAACCAAGAGACCCAGTACTTC
TRBV6-6	TRBJ2-2	TRBD1	.	CASTQQGVFAGELFF	TGTGCCAGCACCCAGCAGGGGGTATTCGCCGGGGAGCTGTTTTTT
TRBV20-1	TRBJ2-5	.	.	CSARSGRTQYF	TGCAGTGCTAGATCTGGGAGAACCCAGTACTTC
TRBV6-5	TRBJ2-5	TRBD2	.	CASRQTRLAKTQYF	TGTGCCAGCAGACAAACGCGACTAGCGAAGACCCAGTACTTC
TRBV7-3	TRBJ2-3	TRBD1	once	CASSNGQGGTDTQYF	TGTGCCAGCAGCAACGGACAGGGCGGCACAGATACGCAGTATTTT
TRBV5-6	TRBJ2-1	TRBD2	.	CASSLERTSYLF	TGTGCCAGCAGCTTGGAGCGGACTAGCTACCTCTTC
TRBV19	TRBJ2-1	.	.	CASHSFPGEEQFF	TGTGCCAGTCATTCCTTCCCGGGAGAAGAGCAGTTCTTC
TRBV9	TRBJ2-3	TRBD2	once	CASSGAGGRSTDTQYF	TGTGCCAGCAGCGGAGCGGGAGGACGAAGCACAGATACGCAGTATTTT
TRBV6-5	TRBJ2-3	TRBD2	.	CASSGLADTDTQYF	TGTGCCAGCAGCGGACTAGCGGACACAGATACGCAGTATTTT
TRBV29-1	TRBJ2-1	TRBD2	.	CSGGTSGRAREQFF	TGCAGCGGAGGGACTAGCGGGAGGGCACGTGAGCAGTTCTTC
TRBV7-6	TRBJ2-2	TRBD1	few	CASSGQGIMGELFF	TGTGCCAGCAGCGGACAGGGAATCATGGGGGAGCTGTTTTTT
TRBV7-2	TRBJ1-1	.	.	CASSLANLGANTEAFF	TGTGCCAGCAGCTTAGCCAACCTAGGGGCGAACACTGAAGCTTTCTTT
TRBV29-1	TRBJ1-5	TRBD1	.	CSVEVGGSNQPQHF	TGCAGCGTTGAAGTAGGGGGCAGCAATCAGCCCCAGCATTTT